This section outlines one T cell receptor beta chain sequence together with its context. The sample belongs to a study of blood T cell repertoires in COVID-19. Study-level information: COVID-19 samples from acute and convalescent phases originated in the United States, Italy and Spain. In each case, the material was cDNA or gDNA derived from T cells, B-cell-depleted T cells, or PBMCs.

V trimming: 4 bases; J trimming: 4 bases; junction bases outside the gene matches: 5. This CDR3 comprises 14 residues. The V gene's germline CDR1 is KGHSH and CDR2 LQKENI. Original methodology: It was from reference gene primer amplification that nucleated cell counts were estimated. The assay was immunoSEQ multiplex PCR, and TCRdb's table has in-frame clones only and misses some. D and trimming come from the DNA, and the V and J calls and clone size come from that table. The table includes over 75,000 clones, approximately 92% detected once. Specimen: peripheral blood. This chain connects TRBV18 to TRBJ2-5; 8 bases align to TRBD1. The source is a woman of 80 years or more with active COVID-19. The CDR3 nucleotides read TGTGCCAGCTCACTAGACAGGGGTGGAGAGACCCAGTACTTC. Translating it yields CASSLDRGGETQYF.